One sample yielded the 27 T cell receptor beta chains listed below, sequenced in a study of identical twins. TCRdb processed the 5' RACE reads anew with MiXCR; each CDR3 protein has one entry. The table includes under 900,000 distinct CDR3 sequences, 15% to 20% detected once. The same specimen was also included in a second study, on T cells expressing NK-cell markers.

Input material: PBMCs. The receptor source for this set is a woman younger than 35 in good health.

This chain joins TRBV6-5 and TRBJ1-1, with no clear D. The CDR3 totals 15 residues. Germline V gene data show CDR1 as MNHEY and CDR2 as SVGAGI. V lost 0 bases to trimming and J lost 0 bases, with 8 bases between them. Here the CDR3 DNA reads TGTGCCAGCAGTTACTCTCCAGACATGAACACTGAAGCTTTCTTT. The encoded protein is CASSYSPDMNTEAFF.

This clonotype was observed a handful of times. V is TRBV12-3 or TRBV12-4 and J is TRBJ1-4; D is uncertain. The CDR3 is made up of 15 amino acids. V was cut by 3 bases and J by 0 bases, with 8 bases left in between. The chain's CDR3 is CASSFKHATNEKLFF. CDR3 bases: TGTGCCAGCAGTTTCAAGCACGCAACTAATGAAAAACTGTTTTTT.

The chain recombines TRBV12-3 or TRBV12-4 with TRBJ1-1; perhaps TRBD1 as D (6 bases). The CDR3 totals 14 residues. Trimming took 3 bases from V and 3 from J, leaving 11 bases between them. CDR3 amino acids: CASSFGGPYTEAFF. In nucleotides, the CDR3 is TGTGCCAGCAGTTTTGGGGGGCCTTACACTGAAGCTTTCTTT.

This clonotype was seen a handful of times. The CDR3 coding sequence is TGCGCCAGCGCGGGTCTAGTAGCGAGCGAGGAGGATACGCAGTATTTT. It translates to CASAGLVASEEDTQYF. The V call is TRBV5-1, the J call TRBJ2-3; D possibly corresponds to TRBD2 (5 bases). CDR3 length: 16 amino acids. Germline V gene lookup returns CDR1 SGHRS and CDR2 YFSETQ. Trimming took off 7 bases at V and 6 bases at J, with 24 bases between the two ends.

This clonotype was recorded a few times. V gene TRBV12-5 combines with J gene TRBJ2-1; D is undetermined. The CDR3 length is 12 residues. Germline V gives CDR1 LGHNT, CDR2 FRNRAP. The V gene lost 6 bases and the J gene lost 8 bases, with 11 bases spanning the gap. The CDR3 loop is CASGLPRDEQFF. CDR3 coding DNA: TGTGCTAGTGGCCTGCCCCGGGATGAGCAGTTCTTC. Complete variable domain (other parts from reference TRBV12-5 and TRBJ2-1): DARVTQTPRHKVTEMGQEVTMRCQPILGHNTVFWYRQTMMQGLELLAYFRNRAPLDDSGMPKDRFSAEMPDATLATLKIQPSEPRDSAVYFCASGLPRDEQFFGPGTRLTVL.

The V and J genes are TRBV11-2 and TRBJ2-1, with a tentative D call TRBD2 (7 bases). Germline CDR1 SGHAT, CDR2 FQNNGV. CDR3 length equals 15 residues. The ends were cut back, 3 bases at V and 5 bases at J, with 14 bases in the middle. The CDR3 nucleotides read TGTGCCAGCAGCTTCACGGGGGGCCACAACAATGAGCAGTTCTTC. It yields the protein CASSFTGGHNNEQFF.

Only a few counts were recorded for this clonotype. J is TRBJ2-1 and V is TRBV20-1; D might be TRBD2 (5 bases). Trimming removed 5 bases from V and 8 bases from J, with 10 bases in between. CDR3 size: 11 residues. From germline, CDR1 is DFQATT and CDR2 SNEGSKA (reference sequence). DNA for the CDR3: TGCAGTGCTGGGAGTGCCGATGAGCAGTTCTTC. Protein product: CSAGSADEQFF.

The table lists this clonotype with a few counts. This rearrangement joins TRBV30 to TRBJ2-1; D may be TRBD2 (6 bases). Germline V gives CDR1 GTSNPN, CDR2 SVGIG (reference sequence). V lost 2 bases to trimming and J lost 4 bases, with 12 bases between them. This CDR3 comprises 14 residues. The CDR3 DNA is TGTGCCTGGAGTTTTAGCGGTACATACAATGAGCAGTTCTTC. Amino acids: CAWSFSGTYNEQFF.

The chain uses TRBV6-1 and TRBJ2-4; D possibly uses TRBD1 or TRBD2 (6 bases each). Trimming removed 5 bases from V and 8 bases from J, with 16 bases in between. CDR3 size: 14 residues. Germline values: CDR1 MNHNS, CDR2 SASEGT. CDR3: CASSQVGGWDIQYF. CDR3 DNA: TGTGCCAGCAGTCAAGTAGGGGGGTGGGACATTCAGTACTTC.

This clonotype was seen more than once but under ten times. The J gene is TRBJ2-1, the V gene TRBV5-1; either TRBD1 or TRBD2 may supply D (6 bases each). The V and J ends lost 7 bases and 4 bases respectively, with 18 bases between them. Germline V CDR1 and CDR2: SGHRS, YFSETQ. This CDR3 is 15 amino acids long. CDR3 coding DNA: TGCGCCAGCTGTCTGAGGGGGGAACTATACAATGAGCAGTTCTTC. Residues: CASCLRGELYNEQFF.

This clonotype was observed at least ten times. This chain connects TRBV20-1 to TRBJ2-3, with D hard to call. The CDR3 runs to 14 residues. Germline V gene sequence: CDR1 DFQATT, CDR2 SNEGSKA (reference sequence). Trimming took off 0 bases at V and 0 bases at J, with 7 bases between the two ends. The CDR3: CSARDPASTDTQYF. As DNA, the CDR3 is TGCAGTGCTAGAGATCCGGCTAGCACAGATACGCAGTATTTT.

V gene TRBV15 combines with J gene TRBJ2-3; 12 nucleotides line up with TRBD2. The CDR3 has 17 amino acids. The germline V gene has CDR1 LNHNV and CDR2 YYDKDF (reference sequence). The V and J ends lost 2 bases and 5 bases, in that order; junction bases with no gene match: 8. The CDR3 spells CATSRRLLAGGRDTQYF. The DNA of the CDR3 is TGTGCCACCAGCAGACGCCTGCTAGCGGGGGGGAGAGATACGCAGTATTTT.

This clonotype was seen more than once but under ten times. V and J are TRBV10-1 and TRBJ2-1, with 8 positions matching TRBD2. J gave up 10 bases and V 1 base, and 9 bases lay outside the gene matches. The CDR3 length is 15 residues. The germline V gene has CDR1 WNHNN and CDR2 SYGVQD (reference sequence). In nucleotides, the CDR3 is TGCGCCAGCAGTGAGTATCAGCGGGGGATGTCGGAGCAGTTCTTC. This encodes CASSEYQRGMSEQFF.

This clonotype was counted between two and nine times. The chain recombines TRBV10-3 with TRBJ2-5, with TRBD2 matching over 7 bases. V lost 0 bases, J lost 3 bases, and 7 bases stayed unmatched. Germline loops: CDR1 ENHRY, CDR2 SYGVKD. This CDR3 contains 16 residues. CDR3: CAISESFGLAEETQYF. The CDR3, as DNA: TGTGCCATCAGTGAGTCTTTCGGTCTAGCGGAAGAGACCCAGTACTTC.

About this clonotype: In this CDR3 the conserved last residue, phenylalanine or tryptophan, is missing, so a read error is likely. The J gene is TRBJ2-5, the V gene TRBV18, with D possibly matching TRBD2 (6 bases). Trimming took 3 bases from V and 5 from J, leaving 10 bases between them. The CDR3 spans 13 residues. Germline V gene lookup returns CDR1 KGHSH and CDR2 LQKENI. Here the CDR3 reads CASSPGLKETQYV. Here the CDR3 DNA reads TGTGCCAGCTCACCGGGACTCAAGGAGACCCAGTACGTC.

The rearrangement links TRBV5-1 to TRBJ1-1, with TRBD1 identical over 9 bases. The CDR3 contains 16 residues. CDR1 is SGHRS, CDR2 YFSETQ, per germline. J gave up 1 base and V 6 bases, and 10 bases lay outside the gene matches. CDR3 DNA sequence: TGCGCCAGCACCCAACAGGGGGCACTTGGGAACACTGAAGCTTTCTTT. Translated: CASTQQGALGNTEAFF.

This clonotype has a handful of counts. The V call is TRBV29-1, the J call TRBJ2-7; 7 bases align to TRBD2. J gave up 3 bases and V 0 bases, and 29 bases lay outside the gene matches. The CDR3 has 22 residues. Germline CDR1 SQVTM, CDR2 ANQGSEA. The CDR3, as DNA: TGCAGCGTTGAAGAGGATGTTCGGGTTGAGGGAGGGTACGGGGTGCGGATCTACGAGCAGTACTTC. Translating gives CSVEEDVRVEGGYGVRIYEQYF.

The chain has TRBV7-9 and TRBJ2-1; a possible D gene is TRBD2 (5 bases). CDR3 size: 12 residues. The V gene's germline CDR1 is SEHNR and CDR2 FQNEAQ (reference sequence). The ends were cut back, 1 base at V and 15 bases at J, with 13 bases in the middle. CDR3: CASSLGLAGWFF. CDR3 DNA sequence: TGTGCCAGCAGCTTAGGTCTGGCGGGTTGGTTCTTC.

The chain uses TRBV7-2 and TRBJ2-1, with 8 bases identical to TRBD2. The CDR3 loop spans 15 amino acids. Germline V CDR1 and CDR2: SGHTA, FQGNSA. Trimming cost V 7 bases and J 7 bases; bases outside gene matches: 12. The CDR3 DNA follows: TGTGCCAGCACCCATGAGGCGGGAGGATGGAATGAGCAGTTCTTC. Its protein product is CASTHEAGGWNEQFF.

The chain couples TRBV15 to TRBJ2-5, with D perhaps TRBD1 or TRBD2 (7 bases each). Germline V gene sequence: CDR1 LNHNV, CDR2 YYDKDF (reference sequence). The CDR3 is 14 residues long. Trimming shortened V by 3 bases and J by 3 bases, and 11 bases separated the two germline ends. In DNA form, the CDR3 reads TGTGCCACCAGCAGGGGGGGGACAGAAGAGACCCAGTACTTC. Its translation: CATSRGGTEETQYF.

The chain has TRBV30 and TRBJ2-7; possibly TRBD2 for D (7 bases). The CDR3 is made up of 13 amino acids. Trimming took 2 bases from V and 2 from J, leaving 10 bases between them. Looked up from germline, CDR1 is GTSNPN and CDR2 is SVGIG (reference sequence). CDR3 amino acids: CAWSKGGAYEQYF. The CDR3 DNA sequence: TGTGCCTGGAGTAAGGGGGGGGCCTACGAGCAGTACTTC.

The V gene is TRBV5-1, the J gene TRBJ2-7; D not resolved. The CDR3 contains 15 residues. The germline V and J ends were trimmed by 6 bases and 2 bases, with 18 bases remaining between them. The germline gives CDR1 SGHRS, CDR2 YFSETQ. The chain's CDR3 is CASTPGLNAAYEQYF. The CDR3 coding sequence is TGCGCCAGCACCCCCGGGTTGAACGCAGCCTACGAGCAGTACTTC.

For the CDR3, the DNA is TGTGCCAGCAGTATACTCAGGGGGCTCGGGGCCAACGTCCTGACTTTC. It yields the protein CASSILRGLGANVLTF. J is TRBJ2-6 and V is TRBV27; 8 positions agree with TRBD1. Germline trimming cut 5 bases from V and 4 bases from J; bases unmatched to any gene: 7. Germline loops: CDR1 MNHEY, CDR2 SMNVEV (reference sequence). CDR3 size: 16 residues. Full variable domain (remainder filled in from reference TRBV27 and TRBJ2-6): EAQVTQNPRYLITVTGKKLTVTCSQNMNHEYMSWYRQDPGLGLRQIYYSMNVEVTDKGDVPEGYKVSRKEKRNFPLILESPSPNQTSLYFCASSILRGLGANVLTFGAGSRLTVL.

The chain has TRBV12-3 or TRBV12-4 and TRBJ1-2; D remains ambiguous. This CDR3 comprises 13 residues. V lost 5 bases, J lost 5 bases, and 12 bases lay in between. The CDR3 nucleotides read TGTGCCAGCAGTAGAATTGGGCTTTATGGCTACACCTTC. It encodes CASSRIGLYGYTF.

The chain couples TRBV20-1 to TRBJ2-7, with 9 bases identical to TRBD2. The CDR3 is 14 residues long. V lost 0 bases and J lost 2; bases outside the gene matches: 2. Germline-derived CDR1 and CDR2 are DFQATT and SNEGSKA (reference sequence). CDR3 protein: CSAREAGGTYEQYF. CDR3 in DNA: TGCAGTGCTAGAGAGGCGGGGGGGACCTACGAGCAGTACTTC.

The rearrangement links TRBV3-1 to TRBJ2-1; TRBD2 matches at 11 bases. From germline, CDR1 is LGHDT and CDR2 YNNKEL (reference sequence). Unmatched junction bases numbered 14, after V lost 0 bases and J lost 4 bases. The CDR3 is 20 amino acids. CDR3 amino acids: CASSQDLVSLGTSGYNEQFF. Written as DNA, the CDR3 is TGTGCCAGCAGCCAAGATTTGGTTAGTCTAGGGACTAGCGGATACAATGAGCAGTTCTTC.

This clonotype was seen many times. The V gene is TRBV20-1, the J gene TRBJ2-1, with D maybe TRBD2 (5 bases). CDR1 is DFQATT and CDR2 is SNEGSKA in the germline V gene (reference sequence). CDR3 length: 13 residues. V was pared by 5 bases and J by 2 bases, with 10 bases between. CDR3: CSADGVTYNEQFF. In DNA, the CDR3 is TGCAGTGCTGACGGGGTGACCTACAATGAGCAGTTCTTC.